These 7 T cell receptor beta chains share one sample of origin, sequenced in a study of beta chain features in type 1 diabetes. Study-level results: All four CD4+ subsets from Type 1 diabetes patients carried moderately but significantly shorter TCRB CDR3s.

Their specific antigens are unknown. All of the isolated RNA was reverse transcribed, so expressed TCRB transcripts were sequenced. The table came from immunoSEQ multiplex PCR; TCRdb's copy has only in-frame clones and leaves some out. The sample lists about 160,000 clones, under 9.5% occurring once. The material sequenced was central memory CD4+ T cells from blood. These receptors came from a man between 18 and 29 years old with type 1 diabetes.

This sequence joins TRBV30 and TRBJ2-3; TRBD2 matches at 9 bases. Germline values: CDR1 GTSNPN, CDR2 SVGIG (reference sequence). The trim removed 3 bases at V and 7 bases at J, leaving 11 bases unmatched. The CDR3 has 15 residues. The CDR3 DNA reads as TGTGCCTGGAGAGAAACCGGGACTAGCCTGAATACGCAGTATTTT. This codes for CAWRETGTSLNTQYF.

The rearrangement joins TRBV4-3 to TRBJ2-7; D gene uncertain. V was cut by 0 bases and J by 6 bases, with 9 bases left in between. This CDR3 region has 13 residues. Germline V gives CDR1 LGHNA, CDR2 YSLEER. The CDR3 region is CASSQELTAEQYF. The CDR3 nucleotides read TGCGCCAGCAGCCAAGAATTAACTGCCGAGCAGTACTTC.

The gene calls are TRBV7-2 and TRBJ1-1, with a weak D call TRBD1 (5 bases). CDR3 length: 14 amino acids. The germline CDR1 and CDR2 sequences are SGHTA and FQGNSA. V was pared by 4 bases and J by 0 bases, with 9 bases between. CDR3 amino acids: CASSYLTVNTEAFF. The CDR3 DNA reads TGTGCCAGCAGCTATTTGACAGTGAACACTGAAGCTTTCTTT.

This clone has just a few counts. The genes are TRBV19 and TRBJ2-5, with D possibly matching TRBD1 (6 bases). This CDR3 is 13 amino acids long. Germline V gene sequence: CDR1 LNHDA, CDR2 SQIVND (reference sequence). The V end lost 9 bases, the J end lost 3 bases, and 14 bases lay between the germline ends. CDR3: CASPPGHEETQYF. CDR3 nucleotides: TGTGCCAGCCCGCCGGGACATGAAGAGACCCAGTACTTC.

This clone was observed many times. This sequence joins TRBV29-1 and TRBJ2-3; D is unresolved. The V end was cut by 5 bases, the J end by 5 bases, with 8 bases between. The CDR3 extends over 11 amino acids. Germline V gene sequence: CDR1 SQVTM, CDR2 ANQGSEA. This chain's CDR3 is CSVSFGDTQYF. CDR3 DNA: TGCAGCGTTTCATTCGGAGATACGCAGTATTTT.

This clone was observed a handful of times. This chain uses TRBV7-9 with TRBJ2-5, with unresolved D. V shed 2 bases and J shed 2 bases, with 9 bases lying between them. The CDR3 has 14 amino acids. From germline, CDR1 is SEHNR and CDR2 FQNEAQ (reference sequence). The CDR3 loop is CASSLTVGQETQYF. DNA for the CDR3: TGTGCCAGCAGCTTAACGGTCGGTCAAGAGACCCAGTACTTC.

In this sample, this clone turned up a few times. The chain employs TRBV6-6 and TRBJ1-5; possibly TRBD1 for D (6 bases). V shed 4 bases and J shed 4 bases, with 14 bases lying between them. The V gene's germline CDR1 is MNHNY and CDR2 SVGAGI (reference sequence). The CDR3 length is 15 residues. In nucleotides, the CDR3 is TGTGCCAGCAGTTTGCTACAGGGTGGAAATCAGCCCCAGCATTTT. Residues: CASSLLQGGNQPQHF.